This section outlines one T cell receptor beta chain sequence together with its context. What it binds is unknown. The sample carries other DNA sequences with the same CDR3. This record comes from a study of Ad26.COV2.S vaccination and SARS-CoV-2 variants. Study-wide background: Donor was assigned to the Ad26.COV2.S arm of trial COV1001. In the study, Ad26.COV2.S was injected intramuscularly once, or twice 56 days apart. General study points: Breadth measured for non-spike TCRs was similar across vaccine and placebo recipients.

Assay used: immunoSEQ multiplex PCR; TCRdb lists only in-frame clones, some missing. The sample carries hundreds of thousands of clones, 75% to 90% recorded once. As to treatment: 15 to 20 received Ad26.COV2.S at low or high dose, single or two shots; 5 received placebo; per-sample allocation not given. Sampling was performed 63 days after the first vaccine or placebo injection. In the vaccine, an Ad26 vector expressed the SARS-CoV-2 spike of the Wuhan strain. The clonotype originates from a person aged 18-60 years who received the Ad26.COV2.S COVID-19 vaccine or a placebo. Source: peripheral blood, taken in a trial of Ad26.COV2.S vaccine versus placebo.

CDR3: CASSLGGGTGELFF. The CDR3 nucleotides read TGTGCCAGCAGTCTCGGGGGGGGAACCGGGGAGCTGTTTTTT. The V call is TRBV7-2, the J call TRBJ2-2; TRBD2 matches at 8 bases. J gave up 5 bases and V 6 bases, and 5 bases lay outside the gene matches. CDR1 SGHTA and CDR2 FQGNSA come from the germline V gene. The CDR3 extends over 14 amino acids.